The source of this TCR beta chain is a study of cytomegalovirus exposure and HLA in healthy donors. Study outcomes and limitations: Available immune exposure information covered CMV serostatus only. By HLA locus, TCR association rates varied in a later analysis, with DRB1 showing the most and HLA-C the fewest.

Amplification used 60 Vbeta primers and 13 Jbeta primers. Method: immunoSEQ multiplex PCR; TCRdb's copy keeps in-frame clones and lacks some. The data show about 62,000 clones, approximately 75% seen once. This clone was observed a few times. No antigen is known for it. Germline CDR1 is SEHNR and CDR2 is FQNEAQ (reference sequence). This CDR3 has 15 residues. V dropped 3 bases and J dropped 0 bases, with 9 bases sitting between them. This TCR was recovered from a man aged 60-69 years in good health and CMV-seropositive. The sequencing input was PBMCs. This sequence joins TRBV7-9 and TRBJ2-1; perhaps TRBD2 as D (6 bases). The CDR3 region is CASSLEGSSYNEQFF. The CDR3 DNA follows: TGTGCCAGCAGCTTGGAGGGAAGCTCCTACAATGAGCAGTTCTTC.